This entry lists 20 T cell receptor beta chains sequenced from one sample in a study of blood T cell repertoires in COVID-19. This table comes from immunoSEQ multiplex PCR, and its TCRdb copy is limited to in-frame clones, with some not included. The sample has more than 95,000 clones, roughly 83% seen once. The sample consisted of peripheral blood. These TCRs come from an elderly woman with active or convalescent COVID-19.

This clone was picked up one time. The chain combines TRBV30 with TRBJ1-4; 10 bases align to TRBD1. The CDR3 length is 15 residues. Germline-derived CDR1 and CDR2 are GTSNPN and SVGIG (reference sequence). V shed 3 bases and J 5 bases; nucleotides not matched to a gene: 6. In DNA, the CDR3 is TGTGCCTGGAGGGCACCGGGACAGGGGAATGAAAAACTGTTTTTT. It codes for CAWRAPGQGNEKLFF.

V is TRBV5-1 and J is TRBJ1-6, with 7 bases matching TRBD1. The CDR3 runs to 15 residues. The ends lost 0 bases at V and 9 bases at J; junction bases unmatched: 6. Germline assignment: CDR1 SGHRS and CDR2 YFSETQ. The CDR3 coding sequence is TGCGCCAGCAGCTTGGCCGTCAGGGGGAGTTCACCCCTCCACTTT. Translated, it gives CASSLAVRGSSPLHF.

This chain uses TRBV18 with TRBJ2-6, with D maybe TRBD1 (6 bases). The CDR3 extends over 19 amino acids. Germline values: CDR1 KGHSH, CDR2 LQKENI. V was trimmed by 3 bases and J by 3 bases, leaving 21 bases between them. The CDR3 sequence: CASSPQTGLIERGANVLTF. The CDR3 DNA follows: TGTGCCAGCTCACCTCAAACAGGGCTTATCGAGCGTGGGGCCAACGTCCTGACTTTC.

The gene calls are TRBV2 and TRBJ2-2; no reliable D call. From germline, CDR1 is SNHLY and CDR2 FYNNEI. The CDR3 contains 17 residues. Trimming cost V 3 bases and J 1 base, with 15 bases left between them. The chain's CDR3 is CASSESFPAGNTGELFF. The CDR3 DNA reads TGTGCCAGCAGTGAGTCATTCCCGGCAGGGAACACCGGGGAGCTGTTTTTT. The whole variable domain, filled in from reference TRBV2 and TRBJ2-2, reads EPEVTQTPSHQVTQMGQEVILRCVPISNHLYFYWYRQILGQKVEFLVSFYNNEISEKSEIFDDQFSVERPDGSNFTLKIRSTKLEDSAMYFCASSESFPAGNTGELFFGEGSRLTVL.

The V call is TRBV6-2 or TRBV6-3, the J call TRBJ2-2; D is unclear. Trimming pared 6 bases from V and 2 bases from J, leaving 10 bases between. Germline V lookup: CDR1 MNHEY, CDR2 SVGEGT. This CDR3 comprises 14 residues. The CDR3 DNA reads as TGTGCCAGCAGCCCTACACCAAACACCGGGGAGCTGTTTTTT. Protein sequence: CASSPTPNTGELFF.

V and J are TRBV10-1 and TRBJ1-5; TRBD1 might be the D (5 bases). Germline assignment: CDR1 WNHNN and CDR2 SYGVQD (reference sequence). This CDR3 is 15 amino acids long. Trimming left V 4 bases short and J 0 bases short, with 10 bases between. CDR3 nucleotide sequence: TGCGCCAGCAGTGTGGCAGGGTATAGCAATCAGCCCCAGCATTTT. Encoded protein: CASSVAGYSNQPQHF.

The rearrangement uses TRBV7-3 and TRBJ2-1; 10 bases are a match to TRBD2. Unmatched junction bases numbered 9, after V lost 1 base and J lost 6 bases. This CDR3 is 17 amino acids long. Looked up from germline, CDR1 is SGHTA and CDR2 is FQGTGA. CDR3 sequence reads: CASSLIGTTSGLNEQFF. DNA for the CDR3: TGTGCCAGCAGCTTAATAGGAACGACTAGCGGGCTCAATGAGCAGTTCTTC.

V and J are TRBV28 and TRBJ1-2; tentatively, D is TRBD1 (5 bases). This CDR3 contains 14 residues. Germline lookup yields CDR1 MDHEN and CDR2 SYDVKM. Trimming cost V 5 bases and J 2 bases, with 12 bases left between them. Here the CDR3 DNA reads TGTGCCAGCAGTCCCTCGGGGGTCAACTATGGCTACACCTTC. It translates to CASSPSGVNYGYTF.

In its sample, this clone was seen a few times. The identical CDR3 is also encoded by other nucleotide sequences in the sample. J is TRBJ1-1 and V is TRBV18, with 11 bases identical to TRBD1. V gave up 2 bases and J gave up 0 bases; unmatched junction bases: 2. This CDR3 is 16 amino acids long. Germline assignment: CDR1 KGHSH and CDR2 LQKENI. CDR3 DNA: TGTGCCAGCTCACCAGGGACAGGGGGGCTGAACACTGAAGCTTTCTTT. Encoded protein: CASSPGTGGLNTEAFF. Using reference TRBV18 and TRBJ1-1 for the parts outside the CDR3, the full variable domain is NAGVMQNPRHLVRRRGQEARLRCSPMKGHSHVYWYRQLPEEGLKFMVYLQKENIIDESGMPKERFSAEFPKEGPSILRIQQVVRGDSAAYFCASSPGTGGLNTEAFFGQGTRLTVV.

The chain joins TRBV11-3 to TRBJ2-5, with a possible D match to TRBD1 (6 bases). In germline, CDR1 is SGHNT, CDR2 YENEEA. Trimming cost V 1 base and J 2 bases, with 11 bases left between them. The CDR3 runs 15 residues. The DNA of the CDR3 is TGTGCCAGCAGCTTAGTTAGGGGGATACAAGAGACCCAGTACTTC. This sequence encodes CASSLVRGIQETQYF.

The chain's CDR3 is CASSQVSRTVNTEAFF. The CDR3 DNA follows: TGTGCCAGCAGCCAAGTCTCCCGGACAGTCAACACTGAAGCTTTCTTT. The chain has TRBV4-2 and TRBJ1-1, with D perhaps TRBD1 (6 bases). The germline V gene encodes CDR1 LGHNA and CDR2 YNFKEQ. CDR3 length: 16 residues. The V and J ends lost 1 base and 2 bases respectively, with 14 bases between them.

The chain has TRBV11-2 and TRBJ2-2; TRBD1 matches 7 bases. This CDR3 has 15 residues. Germline CDR1 and CDR2: SGHAT and FQNNGV. With V trimmed by 2 bases and J by 7 bases, 7 bases remained unmatched. For the CDR3, the DNA is TGTGCCAGCAGCTTATATAAGGGGGCGGTCGGGGAGCTGTTTTTT. Its protein is CASSLYKGAVGELFF.

This clone appeared many times. The chain recombines TRBV5-1 with TRBJ1-1, with 7 bases lining up with TRBD1. The CDR3 covers 13 residues. Germline CDR1 SGHRS, CDR2 YFSETQ. The V segment lost 5 bases and the J segment 8 bases; nucleotides outside the gene matches: 9. CDR3 sequence (DNA): TGCGCCAGCAGTTTTGGGGGACAGCCCGAAGCTTTCTTT. Encoded protein: CASSFGGQPEAFF.

The J gene is TRBJ2-2, the V gene TRBV7-2, with a possible D match to TRBD2 (6 bases). Looked up from germline, CDR1 is SGHTA and CDR2 is FQGNSA. This CDR3 spans 14 amino acids. V lost 6 bases and J 4 bases, leaving 12 bases between the germline ends. In DNA form, the CDR3 reads TGTGCCAGCAGGCAGACTAGAAGCACCGGGGAGCTGTTTTTT. Residues: CASRQTRSTGELFF.

The chain couples TRBV5-1 to TRBJ1-5, with 7 bases that match TRBD1. V shed 0 bases, J shed 0 bases, and the junction held 3 bases outside the gene matches. The CDR3 has 16 amino acids. From germline, CDR1 is SGHRS and CDR2 YFSETQ. The CDR3, as DNA: TGCGCCAGCAGCTTGGGGACAGGTAATAGCAATCAGCCCCAGCATTTT. Protein product: CASSLGTGNSNQPQHF.

J is TRBJ1-4 and V is TRBV6-5; 8 nucleotides match TRBD1. CDR1 and CDR2 (germline): MNHEY, SVGAGI. V dropped 7 bases and J dropped 4; count of bases not matched to a gene: 5. The CDR3 runs 14 residues. The CDR3 coding sequence is TGTGCCAGCATGGAGGGACAGGATAATGAAAAACTGTTTTTT. Amino acids: CASMEGQDNEKLFF.

The table lists this clone with a count of one. The gene calls are TRBV28 and TRBJ2-7, with 9 bases that match TRBD2. This CDR3 region has 16 residues. Germline V gene sequence: CDR1 MDHEN, CDR2 SYDVKM. Losses at the gene ends were 5 bases for V and 5 bases for J; bases not matched to a gene: 13. CDR3 loop: CASSLLAGRSRDEQYF. As DNA, the CDR3 is TGTGCCAGCAGTCTCCTAGCGGGGCGGTCCAGAGACGAGCAGTACTTC. Drawing the rest from reference TRBV28 and TRBJ2-7, the complete variable domain is DVKVTQSSRYLVKRTGEKVFLECVQDMDHENMFWYRQDPGLGLRLIYFSYDVKMKEKGDIPEGYSVSREKKERFSLILESASTNQTSMYLCASSLLAGRSRDEQYFGPGTRLTVT.

The chain joins TRBV5-1 to TRBJ1-1; maybe TRBD1 (6 bases). The V end was cut by 5 bases, the J end by 5 bases, with 13 bases between. This CDR3 spans 13 amino acids. CDR1 and CDR2 from the germline V gene are SGHRS and YFSETQ. DNA of the CDR3: TGCGCCAGCAGAGGTACGCAGGGGACTGAAGCTTTCTTT. Amino acids: CASRGTQGTEAFF.

The gene calls are TRBV20-1 and TRBJ2-3, with D unresolved. The V end lost 2 bases, the J end lost 10 bases, and 10 bases lay between the germline ends. Germline V CDR1 and CDR2: DFQATT, SNEGSKA (reference sequence). The CDR3 is 11 residues long. This CDR3 reads CSARLTGSQYF. Here the CDR3 DNA reads TGCAGTGCTAGATTGACCGGGTCGCAGTATTTT.

This sequence joins TRBV18 and TRBJ1-6; 7 bases fit TRBD1. Per the germline V gene, CDR1 is KGHSH and CDR2 is LQKENI. The junction had 12 bases not matched to a gene; V was cut back by 3 bases and J by 13 bases. This CDR3 comprises 15 residues. In DNA form, the CDR3 reads TGTGCCAGCTCACCGATTGGGGACAGCGGATATCCCCTCCACTTT. Translated: CASSPIGDSGYPLHF.